A single sample gave rise to the 3 T cell receptor beta chains below, sequenced in a study of T cell clones after liver transplantation. The table came from immunoSEQ multiplex PCR; TCRdb's copy has only in-frame clones and leaves some out. The sample lists some 80,000 clones, around 84% occurring once. Material: CD4+ T cells from blood, obtained 48 months after liver transplant. The receptors shown here come from a human patient who received a liver transplant. Some of the T cells may derive from the graft donor.

The count of this clone is one. The J gene is TRBJ2-3, the V gene TRBV28, with D possibly matching TRBD2 (7 bases). The germline V and J ends were trimmed by 6 bases and 3 bases, with 19 bases remaining between them. Germline CDR1 is MDHEN and CDR2 is SYDVKM. The CDR3 is 16 residues long. The CDR3 protein is CASRPHQGGGTDTQYF. The CDR3 DNA reads as TGTGCCAGCAGACCCCACCAGGGAGGGGGGACAGATACGCAGTATTTT.

DNA for the CDR3: TGTGCCAGTGCGGAGGGGCTCAGGACGGAGACCCAGTACTTC. Its protein is CASAEGLRTETQYF. The gene calls are TRBV13 and TRBJ2-5; perhaps TRBD2 as D (6 bases). CDR1 and CDR2 from the germline V gene are PRHDT and FYEKMQ (reference sequence). CDR3 size: 14 residues. The V gene lost 9 bases and the J gene lost 5 bases, with 19 bases spanning the gap. Combining the CDR3 with reference TRBV13 and TRBJ2-5 gives the whole variable domain AAGVIQSPRHLIKEKRETATLKCYPIPRHDTVYWYQQGPGQDPQFLISFYEKMQSDKGSIPDRFSAQQFSDYHSELNMSSLELGDSALYFCASAEGLRTETQYFGPGTRLLVL.

The chain has TRBV2 and TRBJ2-2; 15 bases map to TRBD2. With 10 bases clipped from V and 4 bases from J, the junction kept 10 bases outside the gene matches. The CDR3 spans 17 residues. Germline CDR1 and CDR2: SNHLY and FYNNEI. The CDR3 reads CATRAGTSGRTTGELFF. In nucleotides, the CDR3 is TGTGCCACCCGAGCCGGGACTAGCGGGAGGACCACCGGGGAGCTGTTTTTT.